This T cell receptor (beta chain) was identified during a study of early T cells in non-severe SARS-CoV-2 infection. The ends were cut back, 5 bases at V and 7 bases at J, with 8 bases in the middle. CDR3 size: 11 residues. Unique molecular identifiers tagged individual cDNA molecules. TCRdb re-called the 5' RACE reads through MiXCR, storing one row per CDR3 protein. The sample consists of about 44,000 distinct CDR3 sequences, 20% to 25% of them appearing once. This clonotype is medium-sized in the sample. The specimen was whole blood, collected at baseline. The J gene is TRBJ2-5, the V gene TRBV12-3 or TRBV12-4; D remains ambiguous. This clonotype was sampled from an adult who was a healthcare worker with PCR-confirmed SARS-CoV-2 infection or an uninfected control (not recorded which). The CDR3, as DNA: TGTGCCAGCAGTCCGTCAGGGACCCAGTACTTC. This codes for CASSPSGTQYF.